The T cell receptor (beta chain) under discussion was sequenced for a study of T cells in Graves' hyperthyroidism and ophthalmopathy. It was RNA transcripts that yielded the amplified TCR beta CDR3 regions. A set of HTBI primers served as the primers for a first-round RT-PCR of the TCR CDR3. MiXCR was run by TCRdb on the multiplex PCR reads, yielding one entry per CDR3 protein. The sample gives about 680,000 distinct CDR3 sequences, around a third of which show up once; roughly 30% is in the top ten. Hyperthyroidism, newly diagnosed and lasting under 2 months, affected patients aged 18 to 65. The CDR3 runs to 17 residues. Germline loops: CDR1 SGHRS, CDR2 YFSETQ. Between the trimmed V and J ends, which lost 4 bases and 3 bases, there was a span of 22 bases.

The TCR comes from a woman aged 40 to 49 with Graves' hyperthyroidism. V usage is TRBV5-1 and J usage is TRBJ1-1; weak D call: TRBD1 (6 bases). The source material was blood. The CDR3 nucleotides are TGCGCCAGCAGCCAAGAGGGGGGGATGGGGGCGGACACTGAAGCTTTCTTT. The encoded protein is CASSQEGGMGADTEAFF.